This TCR beta chain was identified during a study of blood T cells in healthy people across ages. Study-level points and caveats: Among long-lived donors, naive CD4+ cells were more numerous and diversity higher than in aged donors.

The germline V gene has CDR1 MGHRA and CDR2 YSYEKL. Deletions cut 3 bases from V and 9 bases from J, with 15 bases between. The CDR3 has 14 amino acids. About this clonotype itself: Its antigen is not identified.

Isolating PBMCs gave at least 6 million of these cells per sample. Combining a sample-barcoded 5' primer with a J-beta primer mix, a second PCR ran for about 7 to 11 cycles. TCRdb processed the 5' RACE reads anew with MiXCR; each CDR3 protein has one entry. The repertoire holds 1 million to 1.2 million distinct CDR3 sequences, with 35% to 45% as singletons. The sequence was obtained from a man aged 18 to 35 in good health. The V call is TRBV4-1, the J call TRBJ1-5, with TRBD1 as a possible D gene (5 bases). Sequenced: blood. The CDR3 region has the DNA TGCGCCAGCAGCCAGGGGCCGGGGATGGGGCCCCAGCATTTT. This encodes CASSQGPGMGPQHF.